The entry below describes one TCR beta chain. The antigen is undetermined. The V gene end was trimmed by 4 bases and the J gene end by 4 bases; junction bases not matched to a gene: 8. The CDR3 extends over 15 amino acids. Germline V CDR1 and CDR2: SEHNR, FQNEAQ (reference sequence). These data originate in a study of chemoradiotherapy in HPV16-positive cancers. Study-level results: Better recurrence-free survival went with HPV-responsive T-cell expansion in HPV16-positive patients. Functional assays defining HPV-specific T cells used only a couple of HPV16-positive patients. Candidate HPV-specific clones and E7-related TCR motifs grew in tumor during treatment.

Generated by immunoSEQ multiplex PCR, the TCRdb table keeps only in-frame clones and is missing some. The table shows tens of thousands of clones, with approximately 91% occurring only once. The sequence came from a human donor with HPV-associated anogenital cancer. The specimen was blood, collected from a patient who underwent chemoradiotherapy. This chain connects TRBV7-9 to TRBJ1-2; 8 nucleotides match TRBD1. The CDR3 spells CASSYSGGFFYGYTF. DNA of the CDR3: TGTGCCAGCAGCTATTCAGGGGGCTTTTTCTATGGCTACACCTTC.